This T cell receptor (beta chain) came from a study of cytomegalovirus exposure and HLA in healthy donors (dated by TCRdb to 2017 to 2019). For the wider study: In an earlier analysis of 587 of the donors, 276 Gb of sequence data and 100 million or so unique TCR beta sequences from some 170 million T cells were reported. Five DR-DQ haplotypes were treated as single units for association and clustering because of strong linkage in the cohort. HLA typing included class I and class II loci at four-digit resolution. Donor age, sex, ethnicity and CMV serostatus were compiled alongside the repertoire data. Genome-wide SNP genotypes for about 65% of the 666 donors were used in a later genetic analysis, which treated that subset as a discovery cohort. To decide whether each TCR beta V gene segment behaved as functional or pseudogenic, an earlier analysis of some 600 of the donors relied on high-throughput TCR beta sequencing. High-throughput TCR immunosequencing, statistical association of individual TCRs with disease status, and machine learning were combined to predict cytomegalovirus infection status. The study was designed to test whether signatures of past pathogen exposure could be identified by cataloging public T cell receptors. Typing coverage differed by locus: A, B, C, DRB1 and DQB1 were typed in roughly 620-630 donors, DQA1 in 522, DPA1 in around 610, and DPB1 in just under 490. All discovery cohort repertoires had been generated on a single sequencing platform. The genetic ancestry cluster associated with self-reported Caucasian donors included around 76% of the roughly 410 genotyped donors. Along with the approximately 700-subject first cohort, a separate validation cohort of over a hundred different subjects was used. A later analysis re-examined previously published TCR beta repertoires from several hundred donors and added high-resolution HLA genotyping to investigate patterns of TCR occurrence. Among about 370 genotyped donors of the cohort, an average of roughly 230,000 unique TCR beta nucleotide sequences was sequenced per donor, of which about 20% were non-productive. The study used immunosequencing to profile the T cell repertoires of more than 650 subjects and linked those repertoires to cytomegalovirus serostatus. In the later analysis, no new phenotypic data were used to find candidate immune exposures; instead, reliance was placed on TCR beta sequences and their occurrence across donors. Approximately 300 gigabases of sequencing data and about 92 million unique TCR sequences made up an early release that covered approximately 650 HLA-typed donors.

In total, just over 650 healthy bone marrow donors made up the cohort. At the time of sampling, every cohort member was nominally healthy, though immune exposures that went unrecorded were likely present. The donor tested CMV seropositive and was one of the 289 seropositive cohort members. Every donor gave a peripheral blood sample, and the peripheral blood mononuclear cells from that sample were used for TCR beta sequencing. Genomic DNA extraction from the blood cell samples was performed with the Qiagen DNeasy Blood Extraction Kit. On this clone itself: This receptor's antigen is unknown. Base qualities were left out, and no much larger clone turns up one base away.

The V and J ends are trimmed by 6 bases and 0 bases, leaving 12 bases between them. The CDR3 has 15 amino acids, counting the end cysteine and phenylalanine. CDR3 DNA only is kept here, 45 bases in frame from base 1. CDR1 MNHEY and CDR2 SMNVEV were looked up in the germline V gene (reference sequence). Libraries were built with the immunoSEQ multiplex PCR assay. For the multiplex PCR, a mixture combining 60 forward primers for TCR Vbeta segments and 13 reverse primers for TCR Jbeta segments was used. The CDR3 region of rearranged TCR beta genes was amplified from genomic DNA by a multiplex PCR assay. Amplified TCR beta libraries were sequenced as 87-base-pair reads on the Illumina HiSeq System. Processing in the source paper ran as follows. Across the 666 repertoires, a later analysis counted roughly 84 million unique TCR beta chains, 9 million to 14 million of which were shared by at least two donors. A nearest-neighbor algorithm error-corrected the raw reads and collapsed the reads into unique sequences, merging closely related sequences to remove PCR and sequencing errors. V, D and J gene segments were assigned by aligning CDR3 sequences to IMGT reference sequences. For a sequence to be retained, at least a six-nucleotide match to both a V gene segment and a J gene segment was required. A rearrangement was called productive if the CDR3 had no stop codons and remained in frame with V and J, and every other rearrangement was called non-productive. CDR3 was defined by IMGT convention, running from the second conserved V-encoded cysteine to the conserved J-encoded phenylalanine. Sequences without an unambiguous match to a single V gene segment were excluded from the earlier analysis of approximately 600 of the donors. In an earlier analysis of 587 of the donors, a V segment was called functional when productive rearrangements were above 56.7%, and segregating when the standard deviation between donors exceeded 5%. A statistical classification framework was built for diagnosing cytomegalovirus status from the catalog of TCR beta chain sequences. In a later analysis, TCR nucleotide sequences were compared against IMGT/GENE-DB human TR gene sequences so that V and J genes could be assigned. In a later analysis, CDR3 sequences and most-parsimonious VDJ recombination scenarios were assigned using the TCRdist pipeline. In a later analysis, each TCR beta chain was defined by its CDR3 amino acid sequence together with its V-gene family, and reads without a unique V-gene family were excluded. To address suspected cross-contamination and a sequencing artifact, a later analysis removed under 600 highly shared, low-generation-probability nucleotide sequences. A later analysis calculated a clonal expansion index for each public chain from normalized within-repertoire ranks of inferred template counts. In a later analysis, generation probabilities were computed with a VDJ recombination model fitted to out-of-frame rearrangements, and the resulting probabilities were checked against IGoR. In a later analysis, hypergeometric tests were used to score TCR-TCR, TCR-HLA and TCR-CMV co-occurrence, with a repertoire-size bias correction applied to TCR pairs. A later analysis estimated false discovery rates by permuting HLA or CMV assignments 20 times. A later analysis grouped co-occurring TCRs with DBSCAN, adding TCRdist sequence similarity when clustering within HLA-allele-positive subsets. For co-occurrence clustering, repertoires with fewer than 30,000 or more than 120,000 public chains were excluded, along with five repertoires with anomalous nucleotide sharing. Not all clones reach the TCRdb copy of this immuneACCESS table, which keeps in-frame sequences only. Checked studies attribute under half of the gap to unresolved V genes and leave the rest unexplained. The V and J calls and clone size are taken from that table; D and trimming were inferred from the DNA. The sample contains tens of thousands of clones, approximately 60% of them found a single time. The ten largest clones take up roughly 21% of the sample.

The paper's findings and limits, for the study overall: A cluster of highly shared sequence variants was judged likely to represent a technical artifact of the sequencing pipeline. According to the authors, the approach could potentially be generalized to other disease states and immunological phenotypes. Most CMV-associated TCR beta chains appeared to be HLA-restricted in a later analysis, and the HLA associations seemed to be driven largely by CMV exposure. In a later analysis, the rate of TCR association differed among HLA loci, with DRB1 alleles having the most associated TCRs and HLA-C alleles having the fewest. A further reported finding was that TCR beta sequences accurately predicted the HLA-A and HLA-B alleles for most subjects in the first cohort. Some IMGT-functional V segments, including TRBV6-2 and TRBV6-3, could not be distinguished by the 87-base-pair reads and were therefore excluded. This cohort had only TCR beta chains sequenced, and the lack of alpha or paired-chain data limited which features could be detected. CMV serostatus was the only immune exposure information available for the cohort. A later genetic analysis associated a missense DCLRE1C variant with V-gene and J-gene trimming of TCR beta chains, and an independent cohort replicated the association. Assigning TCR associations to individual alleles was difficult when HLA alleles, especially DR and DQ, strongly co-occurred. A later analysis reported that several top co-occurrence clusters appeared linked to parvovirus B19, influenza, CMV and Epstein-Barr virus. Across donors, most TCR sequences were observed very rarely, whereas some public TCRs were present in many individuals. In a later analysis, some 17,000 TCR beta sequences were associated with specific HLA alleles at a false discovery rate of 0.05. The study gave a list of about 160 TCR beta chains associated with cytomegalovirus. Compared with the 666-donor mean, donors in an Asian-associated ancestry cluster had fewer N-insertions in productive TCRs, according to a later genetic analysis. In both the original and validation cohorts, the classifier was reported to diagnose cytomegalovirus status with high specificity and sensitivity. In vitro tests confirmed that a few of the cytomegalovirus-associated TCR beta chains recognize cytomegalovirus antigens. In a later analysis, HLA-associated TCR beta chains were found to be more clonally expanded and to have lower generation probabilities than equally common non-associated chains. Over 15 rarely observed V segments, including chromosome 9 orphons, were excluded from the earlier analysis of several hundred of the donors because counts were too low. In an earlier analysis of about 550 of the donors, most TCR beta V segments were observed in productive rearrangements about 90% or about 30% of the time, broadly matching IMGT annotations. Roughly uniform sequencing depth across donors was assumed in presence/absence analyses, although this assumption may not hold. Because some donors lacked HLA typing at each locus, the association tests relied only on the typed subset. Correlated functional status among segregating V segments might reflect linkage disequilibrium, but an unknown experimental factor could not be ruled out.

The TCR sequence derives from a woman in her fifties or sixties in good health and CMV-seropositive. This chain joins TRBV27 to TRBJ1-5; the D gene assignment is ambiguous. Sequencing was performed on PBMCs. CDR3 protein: CASRGVISSNQPQHF. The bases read TGTGCCAGCAGGGGAGTTATTTCTAGCAATCAGCCCCAGCATTTT.